This entry lists 14 T cell receptor beta chains sequenced from one sample in a study of technical replicates of blood from a handful of donors. Libraries were prepared by immunoSEQ multiplex PCR; TCRdb keeps only in-frame clonotypes and omits some of them. This table has tens of thousands of clones, 92% appearing once. The sequencing sample was made of PBMCs. These receptors were collected from a human donor in good health. Some clones in this sample may be carry-over from other donors' samples.

This rearrangement joins TRBV29-1 to TRBJ2-6; a weak D match, TRBD1 (6 bases). CDR1 is SQVTM, CDR2 ANQGSEA, per germline. The V end was cut by 6 bases, the J end by 0 bases, with 15 bases between. This CDR3 region has 16 residues. This CDR3 reads CSVARDTDSGANVLTF. CDR3 DNA sequence: TGCAGCGTGGCCCGGGACACCGACTCTGGGGCCAACGTCCTGACTTTC.

The chain is built from TRBV2 and TRBJ2-2; weak D call: TRBD2 (6 bases). V was cut by 6 bases and J by 7 bases, with 9 bases left in between. CDR1 is SNHLY and CDR2 is FYNNEI in the germline V gene. The CDR3 is 12 amino acids. The CDR3 nucleotides are TGTGCCAGCAGGGCGGGACTCGGGGAGCTGTTTTTT. Residues: CASRAGLGELFF.

The gene calls are TRBV7-9 and TRBJ2-3, with 7 bases lining up with TRBD2. Germline CDR1 reads SEHNR; CDR2 reads FQNEAQ (reference sequence). This CDR3 is 16 amino acids long. The trim removed 4 bases at V and 5 bases at J, leaving 12 bases unmatched. CDR3 nucleotide sequence: TGTGCCAGCAGCTCCCACTCGGGCGGGAGCGGAGATACGCAGTATTTT. Translating it yields CASSSHSGGSGDTQYF. The full variable domain, with the rest looked up from reference TRBV7-9 and TRBJ2-3, is DTGVSQNPRHKITKRGQNVTFRCDPISEHNRLYWYRQTLGQGPEFLTYFQNEAQLEKSRLLSDRFSAERPKGSFSTLEIQRTEQGDSAMYLCASSSHSGGSGDTQYFGPGTRLTVL.

This clone was seen many times. The rearrangement joins TRBV7-9 to TRBJ2-3; TRBD2 matches at 9 bases. The CDR3 runs 16 residues. With 4 bases clipped from V and 1 base from J, the junction kept 6 bases outside the gene matches. CDR1 is SEHNR, CDR2 FQNEAQ, per germline (reference sequence). CDR3: CASSSPRGGGTDTQYF. The DNA for the CDR3 is TGTGCCAGCAGCTCTCCCCGCGGGGGGGGCACAGATACGCAGTATTTT.

The chain has TRBV7-9 and TRBJ2-3; 12 bases agree with TRBD2. J lost 3 bases, V lost 2 bases, and 9 bases had no gene match. CDR1 is SEHNR and CDR2 is FQNEAQ in the germline V gene (reference sequence). This CDR3 contains 18 residues. CDR3 DNA sequence: TGTGCCAGCAGCTTAAGGCTAGCGGGGGGGCCACGGACAGATACGCAGTATTTT. It is translated as CASSLRLAGGPRTDTQYF.

The chain uses TRBV27 and TRBJ1-2; D gene ambiguous. The germline CDR1 and CDR2 sequences are MNHEY and SMNVEV (reference sequence). CDR3 length: 14 residues. V lost 0 bases and J lost 4, with 9 bases in between. The CDR3 is CASSLSAEVYGYTF. CDR3 DNA sequence: TGTGCCAGCAGTTTATCAGCAGAGGTCTATGGCTACACCTTC.

Worth noting for this clone: A far larger clone is just one base off, so this is likely a read error. The same CDR3 is also encoded by other DNA sequences in this sample. The rearrangement links TRBV5-1 to TRBJ1-1; possibly TRBD1 for D (5 bases). Germline CDR1 SGHRS, CDR2 YFSETQ. The CDR3 has 14 residues. V was trimmed by 0 bases and J by 3 bases, leaving 9 bases between them. CDR3 amino acids: CASSLAGGYTEAFF. CDR3 DNA: TGCGCCAGCAGCTTGGCGGGGGGATACACTGAAGCTTTCTTT.

The CDR3 DNA is TGTGCCAGCAGCAAACACGGTGGGGGACAGGGTAGGGACACTGAAGCTTTCTTT. This codes for CASSKHGGGQGRDTEAFF. The V gene is TRBV4-2, the J gene TRBJ1-1; the match to TRBD1 covers 9 bases. The CDR3 runs to 18 residues. Germline V CDR1 and CDR2: LGHNA, YNFKEQ. V was clipped by 5 bases and J by 3 bases; unmatched bases: 16.

The chain couples TRBV6-6 to TRBJ2-1; 11 bases map to TRBD2. V lost 4 bases to trimming and J lost 7 bases; unmatched junction nucleotides: 6. This CDR3 comprises 15 residues. Germline V gene lookup returns CDR1 MNHNY and CDR2 SVGAGI (reference sequence). The DNA of the CDR3 is TGTGCCAGCAGTTTTAGCGGGGGGGCCGGTAATGAGCAGTTCTTC. It translates to CASSFSGGAGNEQFF.

This chain connects TRBV21-1 to TRBJ2-6; the table's D call, TRBD1, was not checked against the DNA. TRBV21-1 is annotated as a pseudogene. The CDR3 runs to 16 residues. CDR3 in amino acids: CASSNGRDSGANVLTF. The CDR3 DNA reads TGTGCCAGCAGCAATGGCAGGGACTCTGGGGCCAACGTCCTGACTTTC.

This chain connects TRBV5-1 to TRBJ2-7; 7 nucleotides align to TRBD1. The germline gives CDR1 SGHRS, CDR2 YFSETQ. CDR3 length: 15 residues. After removal of 4 bases from V and 2 bases from J, the junction contained 9 bases not matched to a gene. The CDR3, as DNA: TGCGCCAGCAGCCAGGGAACAGGGGTAGCCTACGAGCAGTACTTC. Translated, it gives CASSQGTGVAYEQYF.

The chain uses TRBV11-2 and TRBJ1-2, with D perhaps matching TRBD1 (6 bases). The ends were cut back, 5 bases at V and 0 bases at J, with 13 bases in the middle. CDR3 length equals 15 residues. Germline assignment: CDR1 SGHAT and CDR2 FQNNGV. The CDR3 sequence is CASSPMQGPNYGYTF. CDR3 in DNA: TGTGCCAGCAGCCCTATGCAGGGGCCTAACTATGGCTACACCTTC.

V and J are TRBV6-1 and TRBJ2-5; 10 positions match TRBD2. CDR1 is MNHNS and CDR2 is SASEGT in the germline V gene. V dropped 2 bases and J dropped 6; count of bases not matched to a gene: 6. The CDR3 is made up of 15 amino acids. The CDR3 nucleotides are TGTGCCAGCAGTGAATTTTTAGCGGGGGGAAAGACCCAGTACTTC. Amino acids: CASSEFLAGGKTQYF.

V gene TRBV5-1 combines with J gene TRBJ1-2; no reliable D call. CDR1 and CDR2 (germline): SGHRS, YFSETQ. The CDR3 loop spans 13 amino acids. Trimming removed 0 bases from V and 1 base from J, with 4 bases in between. This CDR3 reads CASSLAFNYGYTF. CDR3 bases: TGCGCCAGCAGCTTGGCTTTTAACTATGGCTACACCTTC.